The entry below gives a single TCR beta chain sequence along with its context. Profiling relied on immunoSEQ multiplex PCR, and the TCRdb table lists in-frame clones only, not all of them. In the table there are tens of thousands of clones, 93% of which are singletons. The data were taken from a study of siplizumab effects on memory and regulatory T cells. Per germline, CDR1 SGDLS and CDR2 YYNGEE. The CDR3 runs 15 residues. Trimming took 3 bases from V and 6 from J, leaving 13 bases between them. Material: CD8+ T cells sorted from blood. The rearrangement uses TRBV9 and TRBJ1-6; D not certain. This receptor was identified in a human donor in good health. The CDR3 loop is CASSAVLGINSPLHF. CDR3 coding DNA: TGTGCCAGCAGCGCAGTACTGGGGATTAATTCACCCCTCCACTTT.